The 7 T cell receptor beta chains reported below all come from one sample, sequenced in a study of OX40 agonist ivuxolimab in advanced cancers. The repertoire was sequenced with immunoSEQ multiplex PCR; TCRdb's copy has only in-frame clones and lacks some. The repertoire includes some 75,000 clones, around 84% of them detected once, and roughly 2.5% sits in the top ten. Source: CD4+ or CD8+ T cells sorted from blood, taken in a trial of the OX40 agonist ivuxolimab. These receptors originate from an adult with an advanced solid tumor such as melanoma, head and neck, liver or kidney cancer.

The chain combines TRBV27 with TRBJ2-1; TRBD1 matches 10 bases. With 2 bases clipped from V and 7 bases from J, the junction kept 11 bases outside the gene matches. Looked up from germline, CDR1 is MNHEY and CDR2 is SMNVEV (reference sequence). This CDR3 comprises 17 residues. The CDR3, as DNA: TGTGCCAGCAGTTTACACGACGGGACAGGGGTCCTAAATGAGCAGTTCTTC. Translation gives CASSLHDGTGVLNEQFF.

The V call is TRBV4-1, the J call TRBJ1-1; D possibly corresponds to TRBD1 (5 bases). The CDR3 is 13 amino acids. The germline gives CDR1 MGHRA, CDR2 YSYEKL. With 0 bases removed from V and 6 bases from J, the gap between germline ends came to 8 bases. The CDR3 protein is CASSQEQGSEAFF. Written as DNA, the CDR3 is TGCGCCAGCAGCCAAGAGCAGGGCTCTGAAGCTTTCTTT.

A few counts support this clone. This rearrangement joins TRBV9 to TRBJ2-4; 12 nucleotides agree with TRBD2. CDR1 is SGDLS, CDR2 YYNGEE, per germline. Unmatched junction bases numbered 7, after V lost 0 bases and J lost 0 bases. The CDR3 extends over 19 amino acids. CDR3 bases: TGTGCCAGCAGCGTAGGACTAGCGGGGGAAGGAATAGCCAAAAACATTCAGTACTTC. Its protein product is CASSVGLAGEGIAKNIQYF.

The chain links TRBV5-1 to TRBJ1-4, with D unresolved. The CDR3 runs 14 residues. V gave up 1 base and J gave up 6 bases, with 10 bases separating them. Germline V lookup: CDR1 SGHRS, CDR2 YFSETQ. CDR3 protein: CASSLSILDEKLFF. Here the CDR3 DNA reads TGCGCCAGCAGCTTGTCAATCTTGGATGAAAAACTGTTTTTT.

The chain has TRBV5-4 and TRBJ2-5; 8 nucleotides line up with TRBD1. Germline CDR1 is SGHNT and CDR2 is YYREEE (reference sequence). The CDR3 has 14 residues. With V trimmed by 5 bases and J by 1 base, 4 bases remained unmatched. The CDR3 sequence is CASSLTGAQETQYF. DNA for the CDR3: TGTGCCAGCAGTTTGACAGGGGCCCAAGAGACCCAGTACTTC.

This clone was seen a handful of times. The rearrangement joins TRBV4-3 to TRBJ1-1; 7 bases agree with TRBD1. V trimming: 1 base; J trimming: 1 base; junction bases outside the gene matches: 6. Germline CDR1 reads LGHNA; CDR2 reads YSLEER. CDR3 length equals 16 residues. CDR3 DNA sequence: TGCGCCAGCAGCCAAGGGCAGGGGGTGTCGAACACTGAAGCTTTCTTT. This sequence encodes CASSQGQGVSNTEAFF.

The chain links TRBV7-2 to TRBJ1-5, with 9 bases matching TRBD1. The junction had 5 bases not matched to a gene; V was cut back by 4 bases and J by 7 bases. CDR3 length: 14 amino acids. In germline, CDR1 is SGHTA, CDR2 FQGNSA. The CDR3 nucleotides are TGTGCCAGCAGCTGGGACAGGGAGGGCCAGCCCCAGCATTTT. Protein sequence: CASSWDREGQPQHF.